This T cell receptor beta chain was recorded in a study of the immune and genomic landscape of osteosarcoma. Study-wide findings and caveats: Clonality was higher in immune-hot C3 than cold C1, yet still low. External normal skin and healthy peripheral blood data provided clonality references.

Assay: immunoSEQ multiplex PCR; the TCRdb copy retains only in-frame clones and omits some. Seen here are 4,600 or so clones, around 71% observed once, and the top ten hold roughly 16%. This clone was counted only a few times. Its specificity is unknown. The post-treatment osteosarcoma tumors were primary, local recurrence or metastasis specimens from poor-prognosis patients. The CDR3 is 13 amino acids. Germline V gene data show CDR1 as SGHTS and CDR2 as YDEGEE. Trimming pared 2 bases from V and 13 bases from J, leaving 19 bases between. This sequence originates from a human donor with osteosarcoma. The source material was osteosarcoma tumor tissue from the femur. This chain joins TRBV5-8 and TRBJ2-7; D is unresolved. Written as DNA, the CDR3 is TGTGCCAGCAGCTTACCCCAAGACACTGGGAAATACTTC. Protein: CASSLPQDTGKYF.